This T cell receptor (beta chain) was found in a study of T cell changes during pregnancy in multiple sclerosis. Profiling relied on immunoSEQ multiplex PCR, and the TCRdb table lists in-frame clones only, not all of them. The data hold about 96,000 clones, with 80% to 95% observed a single time. Sequencing was performed on peripheral blood, taken in the first trimester of pregnancy. This receptor was identified in a female donor with multiple sclerosis, enrolled in a pregnancy study.

The CDR3 sequence is CAWSVKGQGPAYGYTF. Written as DNA, the CDR3 is TGTGCCTGGAGTGTAAAGGGACAGGGCCCCGCCTATGGCTACACCTTC. The chain carries TRBV30 and TRBJ1-2; TRBD1 matches 9 bases. CDR3 length equals 16 residues. CDR1 GTSNPN and CDR2 SVGIG come from the germline V gene (reference sequence). With V trimmed by 0 bases and J by 4 bases, 9 bases remained unmatched.